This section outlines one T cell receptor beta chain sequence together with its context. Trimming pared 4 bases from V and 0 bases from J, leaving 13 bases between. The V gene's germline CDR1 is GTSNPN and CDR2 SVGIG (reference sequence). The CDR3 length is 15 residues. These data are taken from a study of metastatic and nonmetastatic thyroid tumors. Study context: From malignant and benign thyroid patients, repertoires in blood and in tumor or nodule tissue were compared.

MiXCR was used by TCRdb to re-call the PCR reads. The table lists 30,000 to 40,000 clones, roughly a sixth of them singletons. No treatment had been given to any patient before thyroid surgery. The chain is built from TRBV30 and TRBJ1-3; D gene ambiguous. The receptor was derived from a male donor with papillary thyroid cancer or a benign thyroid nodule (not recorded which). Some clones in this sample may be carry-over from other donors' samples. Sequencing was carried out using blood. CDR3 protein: CAWTERTASGNTIYF. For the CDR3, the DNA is TGTGCCTGGACGGAGCGGACGGCCTCTGGAAACACCATATATTTT.